This is a list of T cell receptor beta chains from one sample in a study of blood T cell repertoires in COVID-19. Measured with immunoSEQ multiplex PCR; TCRdb has only the in-frame clones, and not every one. This sample has approximately 71,000 clones; around nine tenths occur once, and the top ten carry around 5%. The specimen was peripheral blood. The receptors derive from a woman between 18 and 29 years old with acute or convalescent COVID-19. Each CDR3 is given with its conserved first and last residue. D genes are given only for firm matches. Clone size is not always given. Where it is, it says once, few, many or a class for expanded clones.

D	V	size	J	CDR3	DNA
.	TRBV27	.	TRBJ2-1	CASSSRGMYNEQFF	TGTGCCAGCAGTAGCAGGGGAATGTACAATGAGCAGTTCTTC
.	TRBV5-1	.	TRBJ1-1	CASSLGQRGTEAFF	TGCGCCAGCAGCTTGGGACAACGGGGGACTGAAGCTTTCTTT
.	TRBV3-1/TRBV3-2	once	TRBJ1-5	CASAPGRGNQPQHF	TGTGCCAGCGCCCCAGGGCGTGGGAATCAGCCCCAGCATTTT
.	TRBV9	.	TRBJ1-3	CASSVASTHASSGNTIYF	TGTGCCAGCAGCGTAGCTAGCACCCATGCCAGCTCTGGAAACACCATATATTTT
.	TRBV5-5	.	TRBJ1-3	CASSLAGQSKVSGNTIYF	TGTGCCAGCAGCTTGGCAGGACAGTCTAAAGTCTCTGGAAACACCATATATTTT
.	TRBV9	.	TRBJ2-2	CASSVGGSRANTGELFF	TGTGCCAGCAGCGTAGGTGGGAGTAGGGCGAACACCGGGGAGCTGTTTTTT
.	TRBV3-1/TRBV3-2	.	TRBJ2-1	CASSHLGAFSDGHYNEQFF	TGTGCCAGCAGCCACCTGGGAGCGTTCTCCGACGGCCACTACAATGAGCAGTTCTTC
TRBD2	TRBV7-9	.	TRBJ2-1	CASSLVGLAGYPYNEQFF	TGTGCCAGCAGCTTAGTTGGACTAGCGGGGTACCCATACAATGAGCAGTTCTTC
.	TRBV6-1	.	TRBJ1-5	CASSEAYSQPQHF	TGTGCCAGCAGTGAAGCTTACAGTCAGCCCCAGCATTTT
.	TRBV2	.	TRBJ1-2	CASSAQGLSSGYTF	TGTGCCAGCAGTGCACAGGGTTTGTCGAGTGGCTACACCTTC
.	TRBV7-9	.	TRBJ2-4	CASSDRTAKNIQYF	TGTGCCAGCAGCGATAGAACAGCTAAAAACATTCAGTACTTC
.	TRBV28	.	TRBJ1-6	CASSLTTRGANSPLHF	TGTGCCAGCAGTTTAACGACCCGCGGCGCTAATTCACCCCTCCACTTT
.	TRBV11-2	.	TRBJ2-1	CASSLDRDEQFF	TGTGCCAGCAGCTTAGATCGCGATGAGCAGTTCTTC
TRBD2	TRBV19	.	TRBJ2-2	CASTLYGTSGFTGELFF	TGTGCCAGTACTCTCTATGGGACTAGCGGGTTCACCGGGGAGCTGTTTTTT
.	TRBV7-8	.	TRBJ2-7	CASSVAGTHEQYF	TGTGCCAGCAGTGTCGCGGGGACCCACGAGCAGTACTTC
TRBD1	TRBV7-6	.	TRBJ1-4	CASSLGTGKLFF	TGTGCCAGCAGCCTGGGGACAGGAAAACTGTTTTTT
.	TRBV12-3/TRBV12-4	.	TRBJ1-2	CASSFTGTYGYTF	TGTGCCAGCAGTTTTACAGGGACCTATGGCTACACCTTC
TRBD1	TRBV5-1	.	TRBJ2-7	CASSQQPGTGGSYEQYF	TGCGCCAGCAGCCAGCAGCCCGGGACAGGGGGTTCCTACGAGCAGTACTTC
.	TRBV11-3	.	TRBJ2-7	CASSPSSQHEQYF	TGTGCCAGCAGCCCCTCGTCACAGCACGAGCAGTACTTC
.	TRBV5-1	.	TRBJ1-1	CASSLLDTLNTEAFF	TGCGCCAGCAGCTTACTGGACACCTTGAACACTGAAGCTTTCTTT
TRBD1	TRBV27	once	TRBJ1-6	CASSSRHRGNSPLHF	TGTGCCAGCAGTTCGCGACACAGGGGTAATTCACCCCTCCACTTT
.	TRBV9	.	TRBJ2-3	CASSEGPQYF	TGTGCCAGCAGCGAGGGGCCGCAGTATTTT
.	TRBV19	.	TRBJ2-7	CASSSTNSYEQYF	TGTGCCAGTAGTTCAACAAACTCCTACGAGCAGTACTTC
.	TRBV4-2	.	TRBJ1-4	CASSNQEANEKLFF	TGTGCCAGCAGCAATCAGGAGGCTAATGAAAAACTGTTTTTT
.	TRBV6-5	.	TRBJ1-1	CASRPGQMNTEAFF	TGTGCCAGCAGACCGGGACAAATGAACACTGAAGCTTTCTTT
TRBD1	TRBV2	.	TRBJ1-1	CASSIRDRNTEAFF	TGTGCCAGCAGTATCCGGGACAGGAACACTGAAGCTTTCTTT
.	TRBV19	.	TRBJ1-5	CASSIRVNQPQHF	TGTGCCAGTAGTATAAGAGTAAATCAGCCCCAGCATTTT
.	TRBV3-1/TRBV3-2	.	TRBJ2-5	CASSQDVEPQPKETQYF	TGTGCCAGCAGCCAAGATGTGGAGCCCCAACCCAAAGAGACCCAGTACTTC
.	TRBV6-5	.	TRBJ1-3	CASRITYSGNTIYF	TGTGCCAGCAGGATAACATACTCTGGAAACACCATATATTTT
.	TRBV28	.	TRBJ1-2	CASSLTNRYGYTF	TGTGCCAGCAGTTTAACAAACAGATATGGCTACACCTTC
.	TRBV6-5	.	TRBJ1-4	CASQTTAATNEKLFF	TGTGCCAGCCAAACGACAGCTGCAACTAATGAAAAACTGTTTTTT
.	TRBV16	.	TRBJ1-5	CASSRENQPQHF	TGTGCCAGCAGCCGGGAGAACCAGCCCCAGCATTTT
.	TRBV18	.	TRBJ1-2	CASSPIDRQLNYGYTF	TGTGCCAGCTCACCTATTGACAGACAATTAAACTATGGCTACACCTTC
TRBD1	TRBV6-5	.	TRBJ1-1	CASRRTGGDHTEAFF	TGTGCCAGCAGGCGCACAGGGGGGGATCACACTGAAGCTTTCTTT
.	TRBV11-2	.	TRBJ2-7	CASSSTDGTYEQYF	TGTGCCAGCAGCTCTACGGACGGGACCTACGAGCAGTACTTC
TRBD1	TRBV5-5	.	TRBJ1-1	CASNQGVGTEAFF	TGTGCCAGCAACCAGGGGGTGGGCACTGAAGCTTTCTTT
.	TRBV30	few	TRBJ2-3	CAWSRGTDTQYF	TGTGCCTGGAGCAGAGGGACAGATACGCAGTATTTT
.	TRBV29-1	.	TRBJ2-2	CSVARNTGELFF	TGCAGCGTTGCTCGGAACACCGGGGAGCTGTTTTTT
TRBD1	TRBV25-1	once	TRBJ2-2	CASSVGRQGYPGELFF	TGTGCCAGCAGTGTCGGGAGACAGGGGTACCCCGGGGAGCTGTTTTTT
.	TRBV11-2	.	TRBJ2-1	CASRLLAHKEQFF	TGTGCCAGCAGGCTGCTAGCGCACAAGGAGCAGTTCTTC
.	TRBV5-1	few	TRBJ2-2	CASSAIASAAGELFF	TGCGCCAGCAGCGCAATAGCTTCGGCTGCCGGGGAGCTGTTTTTT
TRBD2	TRBV11-2	few	TRBJ2-1	CASSSRLAGGSLYNEQFF	TGTGCCAGCAGCAGCAGACTAGCGGGGGGCTCCCTGTACAATGAGCAGTTCTTC
.	TRBV11-2	.	TRBJ1-3	CASSLWSPTHTIYF	TGTGCCAGCAGCTTATGGTCACCTACTCACACCATATATTTT
TRBD1	TRBV4-2	once	TRBJ1-1	CASSQGDRSSNTEAFF	TGTGCCAGCAGCCAAGGGGACAGATCATCGAACACTGAAGCTTTCTTT
.	TRBV5-5	.	TRBJ2-2	CASSSRLTENTGELFF	TGTGCCAGCAGCTCGAGGTTGACAGAGAACACCGGGGAGCTGTTTTTT
.	TRBV20-1	.	TRBJ2-7	CSASHPSLSYEQYF	TGCAGTGCTAGTCATCCGAGCCTCTCCTACGAGCAGTACTTC
.	TRBV4-2	.	TRBJ1-4	CASSQETGTNNEKLFF	TGTGCCAGCAGCCAAGAGACAGGAACCAATAATGAAAAACTGTTTTTT
.	TRBV29-1	few	TRBJ2-3	CSVDMDSRDTQYF	TGCAGCGTTGATATGGACAGTCGGGATACGCAGTATTTT
.	TRBV7-9	.	TRBJ1-2	CASSLPIQGSNYGYTF	TGTGCCAGCAGCTTACCGATACAGGGATCAAACTATGGCTACACCTTC
TRBD1	TRBV28	.	TRBJ1-2	CASSRPGQGVIYGYTF	TGTGCCAGCAGTAGACCCGGACAGGGTGTAATCTATGGCTACACCTTC
TRBD1	TRBV7-8	.	TRBJ1-2	CASSLDRTGGAGYTF	TGTGCCAGCAGCTTAGATAGGACAGGGGGCGCCGGCTACACCTTC
.	TRBV7-2	.	TRBJ1-3	CASSRDRRNTIYF	TGTGCCAGCAGTCGAGACAGAAGAAACACCATATATTTT
TRBD1	TRBV2	.	TRBJ1-1	CASSPGTGIEAFF	TGTGCCAGCAGTCCCGGGACAGGGATTGAAGCTTTCTTT
.	TRBV5-1	.	TRBJ2-1	CASSLVGVRYNEQFF	TGCGCCAGCAGCTTGGTAGGGGTGCGGTACAATGAGCAGTTCTTC
.	TRBV10-2	few	TRBJ2-1	CASSESVSNEQFF	TGCGCCAGCAGTGAGTCAGTGAGCAATGAGCAGTTCTTC
TRBD1	TRBV5-8	.	TRBJ2-3	CASSSDPGQRSDTQYF	TGTGCCAGCAGCTCAGACCCGGGACAGAGGTCAGATACGCAGTATTTT